This TCR beta chain was identified in a study of blood T cell repertoires in COVID-19. About the study: T cells, B-cell-depleted T cells, or PBMCs provided the cDNA or gDNA that served as material.

Germline V gives CDR1 SNHLY, CDR2 FYNNEI. The CDR3 extends over 15 amino acids. V was pared by 0 bases and J by 8 bases, with 16 bases between. This clone has a single count. Data came from immunoSEQ multiplex PCR; TCRdb stores just in-frame clones and leaves some out. The top ten hold 3.7% of the sample, which has 150,000 to 190,000 clones, around four fifths seen once. The chain is built from TRBV2 and TRBJ1-2; D gene unclear. The sample consisted of peripheral blood. The TCR comes from a woman at least 80 years old with acute or convalescent COVID-19. The CDR3: CASSEATTGNAGYTF. In nucleotides, the CDR3 is TGTGCCAGCAGTGAAGCGACGACGGGTAATGCGGGCTACACCTTC.